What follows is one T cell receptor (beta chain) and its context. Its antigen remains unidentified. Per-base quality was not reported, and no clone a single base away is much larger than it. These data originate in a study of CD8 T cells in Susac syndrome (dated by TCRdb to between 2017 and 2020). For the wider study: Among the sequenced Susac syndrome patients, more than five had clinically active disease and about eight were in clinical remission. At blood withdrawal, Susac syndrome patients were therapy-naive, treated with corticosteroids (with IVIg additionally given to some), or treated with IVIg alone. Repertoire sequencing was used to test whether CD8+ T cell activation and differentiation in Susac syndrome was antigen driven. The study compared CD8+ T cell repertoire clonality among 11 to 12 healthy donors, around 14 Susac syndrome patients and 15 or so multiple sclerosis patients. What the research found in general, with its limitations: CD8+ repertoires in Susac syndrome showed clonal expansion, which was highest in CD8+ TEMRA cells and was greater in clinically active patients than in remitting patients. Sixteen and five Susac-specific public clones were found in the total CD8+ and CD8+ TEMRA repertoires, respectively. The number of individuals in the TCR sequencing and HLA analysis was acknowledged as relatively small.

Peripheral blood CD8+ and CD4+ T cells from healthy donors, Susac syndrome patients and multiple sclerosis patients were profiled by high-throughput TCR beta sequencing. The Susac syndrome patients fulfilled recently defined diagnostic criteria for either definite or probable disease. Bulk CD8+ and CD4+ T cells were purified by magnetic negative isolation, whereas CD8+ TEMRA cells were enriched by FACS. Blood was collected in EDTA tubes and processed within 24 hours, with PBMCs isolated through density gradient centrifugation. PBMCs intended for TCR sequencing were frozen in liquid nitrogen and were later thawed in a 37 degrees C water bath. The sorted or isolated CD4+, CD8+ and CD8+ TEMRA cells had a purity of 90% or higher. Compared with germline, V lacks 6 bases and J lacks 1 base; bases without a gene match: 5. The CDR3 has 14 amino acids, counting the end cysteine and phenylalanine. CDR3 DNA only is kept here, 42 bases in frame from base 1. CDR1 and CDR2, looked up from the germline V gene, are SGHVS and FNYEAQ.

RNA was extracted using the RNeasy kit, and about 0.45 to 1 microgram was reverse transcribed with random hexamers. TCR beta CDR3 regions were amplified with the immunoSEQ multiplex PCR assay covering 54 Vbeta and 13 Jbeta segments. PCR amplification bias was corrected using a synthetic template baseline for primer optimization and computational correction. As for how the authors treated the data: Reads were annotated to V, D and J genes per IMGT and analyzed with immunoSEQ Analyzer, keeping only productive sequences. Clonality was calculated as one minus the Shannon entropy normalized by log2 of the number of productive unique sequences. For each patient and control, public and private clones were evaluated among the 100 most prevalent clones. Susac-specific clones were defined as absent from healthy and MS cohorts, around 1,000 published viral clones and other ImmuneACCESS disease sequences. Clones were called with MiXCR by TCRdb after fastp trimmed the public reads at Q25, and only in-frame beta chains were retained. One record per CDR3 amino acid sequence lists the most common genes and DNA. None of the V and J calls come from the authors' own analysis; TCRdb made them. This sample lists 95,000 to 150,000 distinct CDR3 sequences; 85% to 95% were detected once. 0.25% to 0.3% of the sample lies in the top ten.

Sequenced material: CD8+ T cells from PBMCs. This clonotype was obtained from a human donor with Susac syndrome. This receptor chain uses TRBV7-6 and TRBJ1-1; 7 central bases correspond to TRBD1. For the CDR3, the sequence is CASSKTGPNTEAFF. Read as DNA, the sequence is TGTGCCAGCAGTAAGACAGGGCCGAACACTGAAGCTTTCTTT.